This passage covers 18 T cell receptor beta chains from one sample sequenced in a study of identical twins' blood T cells. TCRdb re-derived calls from the 5' RACE reads in MiXCR, one entry per CDR3 protein. The data contain fewer than 450,000 distinct CDR3 sequences, under 30% of them singletons. The specimen was PBMCs. Receptors originate from a woman aged 18 to 50 in good health.

This clonotype was observed a few times. The CDR3 coding sequence is TGTGCCAGCTTAAATCCGGGACAAGACCTAAATGAGCAGTTCTTC. The encoded protein is CASLNPGQDLNEQFF. This rearrangement joins TRBV2 to TRBJ2-1, with D perhaps matching TRBD1 (6 bases). V lost 8 bases and J lost 7, with 21 bases in between. The CDR3 spans 15 residues. Looked up from germline, CDR1 is SNHLY and CDR2 is FYNNEI.

V usage is TRBV10-3 and J usage is TRBJ1-1; no definite D call. V was shortened by 2 bases and J by 0 bases, with 10 bases between the two germline ends. The CDR3 has 15 residues. Germline CDR1 ENHRY, CDR2 SYGVKD. The CDR3 DNA sequence: TGTGCCATCAGTGAGATTCCGAGCATGAACACTGAAGCTTTCTTT. Translation: CAISEIPSMNTEAFF.

The rearrangement uses TRBV5-1 and TRBJ2-2; 7 bases are shared with TRBD1. J was trimmed by 3 bases and V by 3 bases; bases with no gene match: 5. This CDR3 is built from 15 residues. Germline loops: CDR1 SGHRS, CDR2 YFSETQ. The CDR3: CASSYSGQYTGELFF. CDR3 DNA sequence: TGCGCCAGCAGCTATTCGGGACAGTACACCGGGGAGCTGTTTTTT.

This clonotype came up a few times. This sequence joins TRBV12-3 or TRBV12-4 and TRBJ1-2; D gene ambiguous. Trimming took off 8 bases at V and 4 bases at J, with 14 bases between the two ends. This CDR3 region has 13 residues. CDR3 in DNA: TGTGCCAGCGCGCAGGACCACCTCTATGGCTACACCTTC. This encodes CASAQDHLYGYTF.

This clonotype came up once. This chain joins TRBV11-2 and TRBJ1-2, with TRBD1 identical over 7 bases. Germline assignment: CDR1 SGHAT and CDR2 FQNNGV. The CDR3 runs 14 residues. Losses at the gene ends were 5 bases for V and 4 bases for J; bases not matched to a gene: 7. CDR3 sequence reads: CASSTRTGIYGYTF. DNA of the CDR3: TGTGCCAGCAGCACCCGGACAGGAATCTATGGCTACACCTTC.

In this sample, this clonotype turned up a few times. The genes are TRBV28 and TRBJ2-3; D is undetermined. Looked up from germline, CDR1 is MDHEN and CDR2 is SYDVKM. The germline V and J ends were trimmed by 4 bases and 2 bases, with 10 bases remaining between them. The CDR3 contains 14 residues. CDR3 amino acids: CASSSISTTDTQYF. CDR3 bases: TGTGCCAGCAGTTCCATATCAACCACAGATACGCAGTATTTT.

The V gene is TRBV29-1, the J gene TRBJ2-3; weak D call: TRBD2 (6 bases). The V gene lost 4 bases and the J gene lost 0 bases, with 11 bases spanning the gap. Germline CDR1 and CDR2: SQVTM and ANQGSEA. The CDR3 runs to 14 residues. The chain's CDR3 is CSVGSSVSTDTQYF. DNA for the CDR3: TGCAGCGTTGGGTCTAGCGTCAGCACAGATACGCAGTATTTT.

This clonotype has ten or more counts. The chain carries TRBV11-2 and TRBJ1-5; D possibly corresponds to TRBD1 (5 bases). V was pared by 0 bases and J by 3 bases, with 9 bases between. The CDR3 extends over 15 amino acids. Germline values: CDR1 SGHAT, CDR2 FQNNGV. The CDR3 DNA is TGTGCCAGCAGCTTAGAGGGGGAGTCCAATCAGCCCCAGCATTTT. Protein: CASSLEGESNQPQHF.

Concerning this clonotype itself: Given a much more abundant clone one base away, this may be a read error. The chain carries TRBV20-1 and TRBJ1-4, with unresolved D. CDR3 length equals 14 residues. Germline V gives CDR1 DFQATT, CDR2 SNEGSKA (reference sequence). V gave up 2 bases and J gave up 5 bases, with 12 bases separating them. CDR3 region: CSARTTNSNEKLFF. CDR3 bases: TGCAGTGCTAGAACCACCAACTCGAATGAAAAACTGTTTTTT.

This clonotype was seen a handful of times. The chain recombines TRBV10-3 with TRBJ2-4; maybe TRBD1 (5 bases). The CDR3 spans 15 residues. V lost 3 bases and J lost 7, with 16 bases in between. Germline V gene sequence: CDR1 ENHRY, CDR2 SYGVKD. Written as DNA, the CDR3 is TGTGCCATCAGTGAAAGAAGGGGCTTCAAGAACATTCAGTACTTC. Residues: CAISERRGFKNIQYF.

This clonotype came up many times. The chain employs TRBV7-9 and TRBJ2-7, with TRBD1 identical over 10 bases. The CDR3 is 14 residues long. The trim removed 3 bases at V and 2 bases at J, leaving 1 base unmatched. Germline V gives CDR1 SEHNR, CDR2 FQNEAQ (reference sequence). CDR3: CASSLGQGTYEQYF. CDR3 nucleotides: TGTGCCAGCAGCTTGGGACAGGGGACCTACGAGCAGTACTTC. The entire variable domain, with the rest obtained from reference TRBV7-9 and TRBJ2-7, is as follows: DTGVSQNPRHKITKRGQNVTFRCDPISEHNRLYWYRQTLGQGPEFLTYFQNEAQLEKSRLLSDRFSAERPKGSFSTLEIQRTEQGDSAMYLCASSLGQGTYEQYFGPGTRLTVT.

This clonotype was seen more than once but under ten times. The chain couples TRBV3-1 to TRBJ1-2; no definite D call. V was shortened by 1 base and J by 6 bases, with 3 bases between the two germline ends. The V gene's germline CDR1 is LGHDT and CDR2 YNNKEL (reference sequence). This CDR3 region has 11 residues. CDR3 bases: TGTGCCAGCAGCCAAGGAAATGGCTACACCTTC. As protein: CASSQGNGYTF.

CDR3 bases: TGTGCTAGTGGTTTGGGACGGGTGAACACTGAAGCTTTCTTT. Translated, it gives CASGLGRVNTEAFF. This sequence joins TRBV12-5 and TRBJ1-1, with D unresolved. This CDR3 is 14 amino acids long. Trimming removed 1 base from V and 0 bases from J, with 6 bases in between. CDR1 is LGHNT, CDR2 FRNRAP, per germline.

About this clonotype itself: This may arise from a read error, as a much more abundant clone is one base away. The gene calls are TRBV5-6 and TRBJ2-1; 7 bases match TRBD1. The CDR3 sequence is 12 residues long. J gave up 9 bases and V 7 bases, and 7 bases lay outside the gene matches. Germline assignment: CDR1 SGHDT and CDR2 YYEEEE. CDR3 nucleotides: TGTGCCAGCGGCCCGGGACAGCTTGAGCAGTTCTTC. Translating it yields CASGPGQLEQFF. The full variable domain, with the rest looked up from reference TRBV5-6 and TRBJ2-1, is DAGVTQSPTHLIKTRGQQVTLRCSPKSGHDTVSWYQQALGQGPQFIFQYYEEEERQRGNFPDRFSGHQFPNYSSELNVNALLLGDSALYLCASGPGQLEQFFGPGTRLTVL.

In its sample, this clonotype was seen a few times. The V call is TRBV5-4, the J call TRBJ2-3; 8 bases map to TRBD2. Germline-derived CDR1 and CDR2 are SGHNT and YYREEE (reference sequence). This CDR3 has 14 amino acids. The ends lost 4 bases at V and 5 bases at J; junction bases unmatched: 6. The CDR3 loop reads CASSRRGGEDTQYF. DNA for the CDR3: TGTGCCAGCAGCCGTCGGGGGGGTGAAGATACGCAGTATTTT.

This clonotype has at least ten counts. This CDR3 reads CASRPDFNTEAFF. As DNA, the CDR3 is TGTGCCAGCAGGCCGGACTTTAACACTGAAGCTTTCTTT. The chain carries TRBV6-4 and TRBJ1-1; D remains unclear. Germline V lookup: CDR1 MRHNA, CDR2 SNTAGT. The CDR3 is made up of 13 amino acids. Between the trimmed V and J ends, which lost 6 bases and 2 bases, there was a span of 10 bases.

This clonotype was observed many times. The chain employs TRBV2 and TRBJ2-1; TRBD2 matches at 7 bases. Looked up from germline, CDR1 is SNHLY and CDR2 is FYNNEI. This CDR3 region has 14 residues. After removal of 2 bases from V and 9 bases from J, the junction contained 7 bases not matched to a gene. CDR3 in DNA: TGTGCCAGCAGTGAAACTGCGGGAGTTGGTGAGCAGTTCTTC. Amino acid sequence: CASSETAGVGEQFF.

Only a few counts were recorded for this clonotype. The chain is built from TRBV29-1 and TRBJ1-1; tentative D call: TRBD1 (5 bases). V was trimmed by 5 bases and J by 11 bases, leaving 15 bases between them. The CDR3 spans 11 residues. From germline, CDR1 is SQVTM and CDR2 ANQGSEA. CDR3 bases: TGCAGCGTTAACGGGGGGGGAGAGGCTTTCTTT. Translation: CSVNGGGEAFF.